This T cell receptor (beta chain) is from a study of blood T cell repertoires in COVID-19. Study-level background: COVID-19 samples, acute and convalescent, were from the United States, Italy and Spain. PBMCs, B-cell-depleted T cells, or T cells were the source of the cDNA or gDNA that made up the material.

Seattle participants joined during active infection and were tracked over time. In the original processing: Reference gene primer amplification in the assay estimated nucleated cell counts. TCRdb's copy holds only in-frame clones and misses some; the assay was immunoSEQ multiplex PCR. The V and J calls and clone size come from that table; D and trimming were worked out from the DNA. The table records around 250,000 clones, nearly 90% of them present only once. The CDR3 has 17 amino acids. CDR1 and CDR2 from the germline V gene are LNHNV and YYDKDF (reference sequence). After removal of 0 bases from V and 4 bases from J, the junction contained 9 bases not matched to a gene.

The sequence derives from an older woman with COVID-19, enrolled during active disease. The material sequenced was peripheral blood. The V and J genes are TRBV15 and TRBJ1-1; the match to TRBD1 covers 9 bases. The CDR3: CATSRDPRTGVSTEAFF. As DNA, the CDR3 is TGTGCCACCAGCAGAGATCCCCGGACAGGGGTTAGCACTGAAGCTTTCTTT.